A selection of T cell receptor beta chains follows, all from one sample in a study of blood T cell repertoires in COVID-19. Clones were sequenced by immunoSEQ multiplex PCR, and TCRdb holds only the in-frame ones, with some missing. In the table there are approximately 150,000 clones, about four fifths of which are singletons. The sample was peripheral blood. The source of these receptors is a man between 65 and 85 years old who had recovered from COVID-19. The CDR3 runs from the conserved cysteine through the conserved F or W. A D gene is named only where the DNA matches it firmly. Part of the rows lack a size; the others show once, few, many or a class for expanded clones.

d_call | j_call | v_call | clone_size | cdr3_nt | cdr3_aa
TRBD1 | TRBJ1-2 | TRBV4-1 | once | TGCGCCAGCAGCCCTTTAGGGACAGGGAATAACTATGGCTACACCTTC | CASSPLGTGNNYGYTF
TRBD2 | TRBJ2-1 | TRBV6-5 | - | TGTGCCAGCAGTCGAGCGGGAGTCTATTTCGATGAGCAGTTCTTC | CASSRAGVYFDEQFF
TRBD2 | TRBJ2-1 | TRBV4-2 | - | TGTGCCAGCAGCCAAGTTGGCCTAGCGGCAAACAATGAGCAGTTCTTC | CASSQVGLAANNEQFF
TRBD2 | TRBJ2-7 | TRBV19 | - | TGTGCCACAGCGGGAGGCCTCACCTACGAGCAGTACTTC | CATAGGLTYEQYF
- | TRBJ2-2 | TRBV5-6 | - | TGTGCCAGCAGCTTGCCCGACAGTGACACCGGGGAGCTGTTTTTT | CASSLPDSDTGELFF
TRBD1 | TRBJ1-2 | TRBV7-9 | - | TGTGCCAGCAGCTTACTTCGGGACAGGGGCAACTATGGCTACACCTTC | CASSLLRDRGNYGYTF
TRBD1 | TRBJ2-1 | TRBV12-5 | - | TGTGCTAGTGGTTCCCTCCTACAGGGGTTCAGGGATGAGCAGTTCTTC | CASGSLLQGFRDEQFF
TRBD2 | TRBJ2-3 | TRBV6-2/TRBV6-3 | - | TGTGCCAGCAGTTACGCGACTAGCGGGAGTGCAGATACGCAGTATTTT | CASSYATSGSADTQYF
TRBD2 | TRBJ2-7 | TRBV6-6 | - | TGTGCCAGCAGTTACTCGTCAGCGGGAGGGGCCTACGAGCAGTACTTC | CASSYSSAGGAYEQYF
- | TRBJ2-7 | TRBV27 | - | TGTGCCAGCAGTCTCGGGAACTCCTACGAGCAGTACTTC | CASSLGNSYEQYF
- | TRBJ1-4 | TRBV4-2 | - | TGTGCCAGCAGCCAAGACTTCCGAGCACCACCTAATGAAAAACTGTTTTTT | CASSQDFRAPPNEKLFF
TRBD2 | TRBJ2-7 | TRBV29-1 | once | TGCAGCGCGGTGGGGACTAGCGGGAGTAGGGGGAAGGCCTACGAGCAGTACTTC | CSAVGTSGSRGKAYEQYF
TRBD2 | TRBJ2-3 | TRBV7-3 | - | TGTGCCAGCAGCCCCGGGCGACTAGCGGGAGTAGATACGCAGTATTTT | CASSPGRLAGVDTQYF
- | TRBJ2-2 | TRBV29-1 | once | TGCAGCGTTGAAAGGGAGGCCTGGGGGACCGGGGAGCTGTTTTTT | CSVEREAWGTGELFF
TRBD2 | TRBJ2-2 | TRBV2 | - | TGTGCCAGCATGAAGCTGAAGGTAGCGGGAGGTCCCGGGGAGCTGTTTTTT | CASMKLKVAGGPGELFF
- | TRBJ1-1 | TRBV6-5 | - | TGTGCCAGCAGTTACACTGTCGACACTGAAGCTTTCTTT | CASSYTVDTEAFF
- | TRBJ2-7 | TRBV7-9 | - | TGTGCCAGCAGCTTGTCTGGCGCTCCCGAGGCCTACGAGCAGTACTTC | CASSLSGAPEAYEQYF
- | TRBJ2-1 | TRBV9 | once | TGTGCCAGCAGCGTAGCTGACTCCTACTCCTACAATGAGCAGTTCTTC | CASSVADSYSYNEQFF